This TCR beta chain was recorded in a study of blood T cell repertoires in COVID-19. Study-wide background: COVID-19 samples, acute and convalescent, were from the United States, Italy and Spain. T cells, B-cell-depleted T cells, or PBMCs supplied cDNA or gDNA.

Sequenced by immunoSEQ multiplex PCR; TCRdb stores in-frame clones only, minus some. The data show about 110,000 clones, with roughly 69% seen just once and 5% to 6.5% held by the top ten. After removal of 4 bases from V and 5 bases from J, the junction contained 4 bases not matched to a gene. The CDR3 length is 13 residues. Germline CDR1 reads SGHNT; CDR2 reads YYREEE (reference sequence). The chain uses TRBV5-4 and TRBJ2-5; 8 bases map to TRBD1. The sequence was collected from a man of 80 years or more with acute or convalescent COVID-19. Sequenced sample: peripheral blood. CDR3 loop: CASSRTGMETQYF. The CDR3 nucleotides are TGTGCCAGCAGCCGGACAGGGATGGAGACCCAGTACTTC.